Below are 9 T cell receptor beta chains sequenced from a single sample in a study of memory CD4+ T cells and cytomegalovirus serostatus (dated by TCRdb to between 2019 and 2020). The method behind the library was the immunoSEQ multiplex PCR assay. TCRdb took over this immuneACCESS table, retaining in-frame rearrangements with V and J assigned. Such tables are incomplete; in checked studies, under half of the missing clones stem from an unresolved V gene, and the remainder is unexplained. The sample yields about 58,000 clones; 82% were counted once. The ten top clones hold under 0.5% of the sample. Single viable CD3+CD4+CD8-CD45RO+ cells were sorted as memory CD4+ T cells on a FACSAria II. Input material: memory CD4+ T cells from blood. These receptors all stem from an adult in good health and CMV-seronegative. Some clones in this sample may be carry-over from other donors' samples.

The chain is built from TRBV28 and TRBJ2-1; TRBD1 agrees at 12 bases. Germline V gene lookup returns CDR1 MDHEN and CDR2 SYDVKM. The V gene end was trimmed by 6 bases and the J gene end by 8 bases; junction bases not matched to a gene: 14. This CDR3 is 17 amino acids long. Here the CDR3 reads CASSILNAGQGAHEQFF. The DNA of the CDR3 is TGTGCCAGCAGCATACTAAACGCGGGACAGGGGGCCCATGAGCAGTTCTTC.

To note about this clone: This CDR3 is also generated by other DNA sequences in the sample. The chain recombines TRBV19 with TRBJ1-2; D is possibly TRBD1 (6 bases). The CDR3 has 14 residues. Looked up from germline, CDR1 is LNHDA and CDR2 is SQIVND (reference sequence). Trimming cost V 1 base and J 4 bases, with 10 bases left between them. This CDR3 reads CASSIGGQSYGYTF. The DNA for the CDR3 is TGTGCCAGTAGTATAGGCGGACAGTCCTATGGCTACACCTTC.

The genes are TRBV18 and TRBJ1-1; unclear D gene. V gave up 3 bases and J gave up 0 bases, with 5 bases separating them. Germline CDR1 and CDR2: KGHSH and LQKENI. The CDR3 runs 13 residues. The CDR3 DNA is TGTGCCAGCTCACCGGTAGTGAACACTGAAGCTTTCTTT. Translated: CASSPVVNTEAFF.

The genes are TRBV5-8 and TRBJ2-1; 13 positions agree with TRBD2. This CDR3 contains 17 residues. In germline, CDR1 is SGHTS, CDR2 YDEGEE. J gave up 2 bases and V 0 bases, and 2 bases lay outside the gene matches. CDR3 amino acids: CASSLGLAGGPYNEQFF. CDR3 coding DNA: TGTGCCAGCAGCTTGGGACTAGCGGGAGGCCCCTACAATGAGCAGTTCTTC.

With respect to this clone: A read error may produce the germline difference seen at one junction end. This chain connects TRBV4-1 to TRBJ2-5; 9 bases line up with TRBD2. Germline CDR1 is MGHRA and CDR2 is YSYEKL. The CDR3 contains 16 residues. The DNA for the CDR3 is TGTGCCAGCAGCCCCGTTGGTAGCGGGAGTGGAGAGACCCAGTACTTC. It specifies CASSPVGSGSGETQYF.

The chain uses TRBV5-1 and TRBJ2-4; D call uncertain. Germline loops: CDR1 SGHRS, CDR2 YFSETQ. The CDR3 runs to 16 residues. Trimming removed 4 bases from V and 3 bases from J, with 17 bases in between. CDR3 nucleotide sequence: TGCGCCAGCAGCGATGGGATGGGTAAGGGCAAAAACATTCAGTACTTC. It specifies CASSDGMGKGKNIQYF.

The J gene is TRBJ1-6, the V gene TRBV7-9; 11 bases fit TRBD1. Germline V gene lookup returns CDR1 SEHNR and CDR2 FQNEAQ (reference sequence). The CDR3 covers 14 residues. The trim removed 5 bases at V and 9 bases at J, leaving 3 bases unmatched. CDR3 in amino acids: CASSPGQGGSPLHF. The CDR3 DNA is TGTGCCAGCAGCCCGGGACAGGGGGGTTCACCCCTCCACTTT.

V is TRBV30 and J is TRBJ1-1; 7 bases line up with TRBD1. V shed 4 bases, J shed 1 base, and the junction held 3 bases outside the gene matches. The CDR3 totals 13 residues. The germline gives CDR1 GTSNPN, CDR2 SVGIG (reference sequence). CDR3 sequence: CAWTWTGNTEAFF. The CDR3 DNA is TGTGCCTGGACCTGGACAGGGAACACTGAAGCTTTCTTT. The full variable domain, completed using reference TRBV30 and TRBJ1-1, is SQTIHQWPATLVQPVGSPLSLECTVEGTSNPNLYWYRQAAGRGLQLLFYSVGIGQISSEVPQNLSASRPQDRQFILSSKKLLLSDSGFYLCAWTWTGNTEAFFGQGTRLTVV.

The chain uses TRBV13 and TRBJ2-3, with no clear D. CDR3 length: 14 amino acids. The V end was cut by 4 bases, the J end by 3 bases, with 11 bases between. The germline V gene encodes CDR1 PRHDT and CDR2 FYEKMQ (reference sequence). The CDR3 here is CASSSPGGTDTQYF. The DNA for the CDR3 is TGTGCCAGCAGCTCCCCTGGTGGGACAGATACGCAGTATTTT.